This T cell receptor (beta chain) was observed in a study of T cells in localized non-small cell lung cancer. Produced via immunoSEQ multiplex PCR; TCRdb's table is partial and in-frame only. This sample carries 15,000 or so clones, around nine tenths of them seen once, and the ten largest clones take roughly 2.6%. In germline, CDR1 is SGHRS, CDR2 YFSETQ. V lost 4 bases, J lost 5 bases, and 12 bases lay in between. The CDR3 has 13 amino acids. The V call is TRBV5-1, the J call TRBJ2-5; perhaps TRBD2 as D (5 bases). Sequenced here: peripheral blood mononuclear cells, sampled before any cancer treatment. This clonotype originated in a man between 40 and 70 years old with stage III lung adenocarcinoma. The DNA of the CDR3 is TGCGCCAGCAGCCGTTCTAGCCGCGAGACCCAGTACTTC. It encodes CASSRSSRETQYF.